This T cell receptor beta chain is from a study of cytomegalovirus exposure and HLA in healthy donors. Study as a whole: A later analysis reported the 120 or so validation repertoires used the same platform as the roughly 700 first-cohort repertoires.

Measured with immunoSEQ multiplex PCR; TCRdb has only the in-frame clones, and not every one. Altogether nearly 200,000 clones are present, about 79% being singletons, with the ten largest covering 13%. The sequence was obtained from a woman between 25 and 40 years old in good health and CMV-seropositive. Input material: PBMCs.

The CDR3 spells CASALGGQLYGYQPQHF. The CDR3, as DNA: TGTGCCAGTGCCCTCGGGGGACAGTTATACGGGTATCAGCCCCAGCATTTT. The chain couples TRBV19 to TRBJ1-5, with 7 nucleotides matching TRBD1. The CDR3 is 17 amino acids. With 8 bases clipped from V and 5 bases from J, the junction kept 18 bases outside the gene matches. Germline-derived CDR1 and CDR2 are LNHDA and SQIVND (reference sequence). The entire variable domain, with the rest obtained from reference TRBV19 and TRBJ1-5, is as follows: DGGITQSPKYLFRKEGQNVTLSCEQNLNHDAMYWYRQDPGQGLRLIYYSQIVNDFQKGDIAEGYSVSREKKESFPLTVTSAQKNPTAFYLCASALGGQLYGYQPQHFGDGTRLSIL.